The T cell receptor (beta chain) under discussion was sequenced for a study of beta chain features in type 1 diabetes. Study-wide results and caveats: Shorter TCRB CDR3s, moderately but significantly so, were found in Type 1 diabetes patients in all four CD4+ subsets. cDNA sequencing could over-represent cells with high TCR expression.

Details on this clone: What it binds is not known.

The CDR3 runs to 17 residues. Germline lookup yields CDR1 LNHDA and CDR2 SQIVND (reference sequence). J lost 9 bases, V lost 7 bases, and 19 bases had no gene match. Via CD45RO/CCR7/CD25/CD127/CD95/CD27, cells of the CD4+ naive, central memory, regulatory and stem cell-like memory subsets were sorted. TCRB transcripts that were expressed got sequenced, as all of the isolated RNA had been reverse transcribed. Produced via immunoSEQ multiplex PCR; TCRdb's table is partial and in-frame only. The sample holds about 900,000 clones, roughly a sixth seen once. The genes are TRBV19 and TRBJ1-5; 9 positions match TRBD1. This receptor was obtained from a woman under 30 in good health. The specimen sequenced was naive CD4+ T cells from blood. The CDR3 DNA is TGTGCCAGTAAGGCCGCGCCGGGACAGGGATCCCGAGTGCCCCAGCATTTT. Translated: CASKAAPGQGSRVPQHF.